These T cell receptor beta chains were read from a single sample in a study of blood T cells in healthy people across ages. TCRdb processed the 5' RACE reads anew with MiXCR; each CDR3 protein has one entry. The sample carries 800,000 or so distinct CDR3 sequences, approximately 25% recorded once. The same data also contributed to another study, on T cells of mothers and their children.

Sequencing used blood. The receptors were sampled from a boy younger than 18 in good health. Each CDR3 is given with its conserved first and last residue. A D gene is named only where the DNA matches it firmly. Clone size is given for some rows only: seen once, a few or many times, or a class if the clone is expanded.

clone_size: few; j_call: TRBJ2-1; v_call: TRBV11-2; d_call: .; cdr3_nt: TGTGCCAGCAGCTCGCGGCCTAGCCTCGGGAATGAGCAGTTCTTC; cdr3_aa: CASSSRPSLGNEQFF
clone_size: .; j_call: TRBJ1-4; v_call: TRBV27; d_call: TRBD1; cdr3_nt: TGTGCCAGCAGTCCTTACGGACAGGGGTTAAAGGAAAAACTGTTTTTT; cdr3_aa: CASSPYGQGLKEKLFF
clone_size: .; j_call: TRBJ2-5; v_call: TRBV18; d_call: TRBD2; cdr3_nt: TGTGCCAGCTCACCAGTGGGACTAGCGGGCTTCCAAGAGACCCAGTACTTC; cdr3_aa: CASSPVGLAGFQETQYF
clone_size: .; j_call: TRBJ2-1; v_call: TRBV5-1; d_call: TRBD1; cdr3_nt: TGCGCCAGCGTGGGGGACAGGAGCTACAATGAGCTGCTCTTC; cdr3_aa: CASVGDRSYNELLF
clone_size: .; j_call: TRBJ1-4; v_call: TRBV20-1; d_call: .; cdr3_nt: TGCAGTGCTGACCTGGGGGGTTCCGGCGAAGAACTGTTTTTT; cdr3_aa: CSADLGGSGEELFF
clone_size: few; j_call: TRBJ2-5; v_call: TRBV29-1; d_call: TRBD1; cdr3_nt: TGCAGCGTTGACAAGGACCAGGACAGGGGGGAGACCCAGTACTTC; cdr3_aa: CSVDKDQDRGETQYF
clone_size: few; j_call: TRBJ2-1; v_call: TRBV29-1; d_call: .; cdr3_nt: TGCAGGCTTGCCGGGGAACCTGAGCAGTTCTTC; cdr3_aa: CRLAGEPEQFF
clone_size: .; j_call: TRBJ1-1; v_call: TRBV12-3/TRBV12-4; d_call: TRBD1; cdr3_nt: TGTGCCAGCAGTCCCTGGACAGGGGGCACTGAAGCTTTCTTT; cdr3_aa: CASSPWTGGTEAFF
clone_size: .; j_call: TRBJ2-2; v_call: TRBV20-1; d_call: .; cdr3_nt: TGCAGTGCTAGGTGGCAGGGCACCGGGGAGCTGTTTTTT; cdr3_aa: CSARWQGTGELFF
clone_size: few; j_call: TRBJ1-5; v_call: TRBV5-1; d_call: .; cdr3_nt: TGCGCCAGCAGCTTGGGGGAGGGAAGTCAGCCCCAGCATTTT; cdr3_aa: CASSLGEGSQPQHF
clone_size: few; j_call: TRBJ2-5; v_call: TRBV4-3; d_call: TRBD2; cdr3_nt: TGCGCCAGCAGCCAAGATCTTAGCGGGCGAAAAGAGACCCAGTACTTC; cdr3_aa: CASSQDLSGRKETQYF
clone_size: few; j_call: TRBJ2-1; v_call: TRBV20-1; d_call: TRBD2; cdr3_nt: TGCAGTGCTAGGGGGCTAGCGGTTTACAATGAGCAGTTCTTC; cdr3_aa: CSARGLAVYNEQFF
clone_size: few; j_call: TRBJ1-5; v_call: TRBV5-1; d_call: .; cdr3_nt: TGCGCCAGCAGCTTCAGGGCTGGAACCAATCAGCCCCAGCATTTT; cdr3_aa: CASSFRAGTNQPQHF
clone_size: few; j_call: TRBJ2-1; v_call: TRBV12-3/TRBV12-4; d_call: TRBD1; cdr3_nt: TGCGCCAGCAGCGACAGGGACTCCTACAATGAGCAGTTCTTC; cdr3_aa: CASSDRDSYNEQFF
clone_size: .; j_call: TRBJ1-4; v_call: TRBV3-1; d_call: TRBD1; cdr3_nt: TGTGCCAGCAGCACGCGGACAGGGATAGAAAAACTGTTTTTT; cdr3_aa: CASSTRTGIEKLFF
clone_size: .; j_call: TRBJ1-2; v_call: TRBV2; d_call: .; cdr3_nt: TGTGCCAGCGGTACACACGGTGGCTACACCTTC; cdr3_aa: CASGTHGGYTF
clone_size: few; j_call: TRBJ1-1; v_call: TRBV29-1; d_call: .; cdr3_nt: TGCAGCGTAGCAGGGTATTCTGAAGCTTTCTTT; cdr3_aa: CSVAGYSEAFF
clone_size: .; j_call: TRBJ1-2; v_call: TRBV4-3; d_call: .; cdr3_nt: TGCGCCAGCAGCCAAGTCTCCCCGGGCGATAACTATGGCTACACCTTC; cdr3_aa: CASSQVSPGDNYGYTF
clone_size: .; j_call: TRBJ2-7; v_call: TRBV2; d_call: TRBD1; cdr3_nt: TGTGCCAGCATGGGGACAGTGATATCCCCCGAGCAGTACTTC; cdr3_aa: CASMGTVISPEQYF
clone_size: .; j_call: TRBJ1-4; v_call: TRBV6-1; d_call: TRBD1; cdr3_nt: TGTGCCAGCAGTCCTGACAGGGGCGCAACTAATGAAAAACTGTTTTTT; cdr3_aa: CASSPDRGATNEKLFF
clone_size: few; j_call: TRBJ2-5; v_call: TRBV29-1; d_call: TRBD1; cdr3_nt: TGCAGCGTTGTCGAAGGGGGCGGTAAAGAGACCCAGTACTTC; cdr3_aa: CSVVEGGGKETQYF
clone_size: .; j_call: TRBJ2-1; v_call: TRBV19; d_call: .; cdr3_nt: TGTGCCAGTAGTGAAGGCCCTACGAGAAGAAATGAGCAGTTCTTC; cdr3_aa: CASSEGPTRRNEQFF
clone_size: .; j_call: TRBJ1-5; v_call: TRBV6-2/TRBV6-3; d_call: .; cdr3_nt: TGTGCCAGCAGTTACTACGAAGGGGGGGCTTCCCGTCAGCCCCAGCATTTT; cdr3_aa: CASSYYEGGASRQPQHF
clone_size: .; j_call: TRBJ2-7; v_call: TRBV6-2/TRBV6-3; d_call: .; cdr3_nt: TGTGCCAGCAGTTCGTCTCGTATCGGGGAGCAGTACTTC; cdr3_aa: CASSSSRIGEQYF
clone_size: .; j_call: TRBJ2-3; v_call: TRBV9; d_call: TRBD1; cdr3_nt: TGTGCCAGCAGCGAGCGGACAGGGACGTTTACAGATACGCAGTATTTT; cdr3_aa: CASSERTGTFTDTQYF
clone_size: many; j_call: TRBJ2-6; v_call: TRBV20-1; d_call: .; cdr3_nt: TGCAGTGCTAGGCCATATAGTTCTGGGGCCAACGTCCTGACTTTC; cdr3_aa: CSARPYSSGANVLTF
clone_size: few; j_call: TRBJ2-6; v_call: TRBV7-2; d_call: .; cdr3_nt: TGTGCCAGCAGCTTATGGGGGACTGTTGGGGCCAACGTCCTGACTTTC; cdr3_aa: CASSLWGTVGANVLTF
clone_size: few; j_call: TRBJ2-7; v_call: TRBV28; d_call: TRBD2; cdr3_nt: TGTGCCAGCAGTTCCTCCGGGACTAGCGTCTCCTACGAGCAGTACTTC; cdr3_aa: CASSSSGTSVSYEQYF
clone_size: .; j_call: TRBJ2-1; v_call: TRBV27; d_call: TRBD2; cdr3_nt: TGTGCCAGCGCACCGGGACTAGCGGGCAATGAGCAGTTCTTC; cdr3_aa: CASAPGLAGNEQFF
clone_size: .; j_call: TRBJ2-1; v_call: TRBV4-1; d_call: .; cdr3_nt: TGCGCCAGCAGCCAATTTAGATACAATGAGCAGTTCTTC; cdr3_aa: CASSQFRYNEQFF
clone_size: .; j_call: TRBJ2-7; v_call: TRBV21-1; d_call: .; cdr3_nt: TGTGCCGGCAGCAAAAGGGATCGACAGGGATTCTCCTACGAGCAGTACTTC; cdr3_aa: CAGSKRDRQGFSYEQYF
clone_size: few; j_call: TRBJ1-4; v_call: TRBV24-1; d_call: TRBD1; cdr3_nt: TGTGCCACCAGTGATCCCGGGACAGGGGAAGAAAAACTGTTTTTT; cdr3_aa: CATSDPGTGEEKLFF
clone_size: few; j_call: TRBJ2-1; v_call: TRBV28; d_call: .; cdr3_nt: TGTGCCAGCAGTTCGGCCTACAATGAGCAGTTCTTC; cdr3_aa: CASSSAYNEQFF
clone_size: .; j_call: TRBJ2-7; v_call: TRBV4-3; d_call: TRBD1; cdr3_nt: TGCGCCAGCAGCCAAGATCGTTACGGACAGGGCTACGAGCAGTACTTC; cdr3_aa: CASSQDRYGQGYEQYF
clone_size: .; j_call: TRBJ2-5; v_call: TRBV4-3; d_call: TRBD2; cdr3_nt: TGCGCCAGCAGCCAAGATGAGACTAGCTGGGAGACCCAGTACTTC; cdr3_aa: CASSQDETSWETQYF
clone_size: few; j_call: TRBJ2-7; v_call: TRBV7-9; d_call: .; cdr3_nt: TGTGCCAGCAGCCCGGGGACTCACGATAAGTACTTC; cdr3_aa: CASSPGTHDKYF
clone_size: .; j_call: TRBJ2-7; v_call: TRBV7-2; d_call: .; cdr3_nt: TGTGCCAGCAGCTCTCAGACTCAATACGAGCAGTACTTC; cdr3_aa: CASSSQTQYEQYF
clone_size: few; j_call: TRBJ1-2; v_call: TRBV9; d_call: TRBD1; cdr3_nt: TGTGCCAGCAGCCCTCAAGGGGACAGTCACTTCTACACCTTC; cdr3_aa: CASSPQGDSHFYTF
clone_size: .; j_call: TRBJ2-3; v_call: TRBV9; d_call: .; cdr3_nt: TGTGCCAGCAGCGTAGTTTCCTCCGACACAGATACGCAGTATTTT; cdr3_aa: CASSVVSSDTDTQYF
clone_size: many; j_call: TRBJ2-7; v_call: TRBV10-3; d_call: TRBD1; cdr3_nt: TGTGCCATCAGTGAGTCCCTGACAGGGTCTAGCTCCTACGAGCAGTACTTC; cdr3_aa: CAISESLTGSSSYEQYF
clone_size: few; j_call: TRBJ2-1; v_call: TRBV12-3/TRBV12-4; d_call: .; cdr3_nt: TGTGCCAGCTCCGGGCCCTACAATGAGCAGTTCTTC; cdr3_aa: CASSGPYNEQFF
clone_size: few; j_call: TRBJ1-3; v_call: TRBV13; d_call: .; cdr3_nt: TGTGCCAGCAGCTTAGGCCGAGGCAGGAGCGGAAACACCATATATTTT; cdr3_aa: CASSLGRGRSGNTIYF
clone_size: few; j_call: TRBJ1-4; v_call: TRBV4-3; d_call: TRBD1; cdr3_nt: TGCGCCAGCAGCCAACGGACAGGCTCCTTGCAACTGTTTTTT; cdr3_aa: CASSQRTGSLQLFF
clone_size: .; j_call: TRBJ2-3; v_call: TRBV7-2; d_call: .; cdr3_nt: TGTGCCAGCAGCTTAGATCCCGGGACAAGCGGTAGGGATACGCAGTATTTT; cdr3_aa: CASSLDPGTSGRDTQYF
clone_size: .; j_call: TRBJ2-7; v_call: TRBV9; d_call: .; cdr3_nt: TGTGCCAGCAGCGTGTCCGAGAGCTCCTACGAGCAGTACTTC; cdr3_aa: CASSVSESSYEQYF
clone_size: few; j_call: TRBJ2-2; v_call: TRBV7-2; d_call: TRBD2; cdr3_nt: TGTGCCAGCAGCTTAGCTAGCGGGGACTCCGGGGAGCTGTTTTTT; cdr3_aa: CASSLASGDSGELFF
clone_size: few; j_call: TRBJ2-1; v_call: TRBV2; d_call: TRBD2; cdr3_nt: TGTGCCAGCAGTGGAAGCGGGAGGTCATACAATGAGCAGTTCTTC; cdr3_aa: CASSGSGRSYNEQFF
clone_size: .; j_call: TRBJ2-6; v_call: TRBV28; d_call: TRBD1; cdr3_nt: TGTGCCGGCAGTTTGGGCGGGACAGGGGAGGCCAACGTCCTGACTTTC; cdr3_aa: CAGSLGGTGEANVLTF
clone_size: .; j_call: TRBJ2-5; v_call: TRBV12-3/TRBV12-4; d_call: TRBD1; cdr3_nt: TGTGCCAGCAGTTTAGGGGACAGGGGGAGTGAAGAGACCCAGTACTTC; cdr3_aa: CASSLGDRGSEETQYF
clone_size: few; j_call: TRBJ2-1; v_call: TRBV4-3; d_call: .; cdr3_nt: TGCGCCAGCAGCCAAGATCTCGGGTTCGGCAATGAGCAGTTCTTC; cdr3_aa: CASSQDLGFGNEQFF
clone_size: .; j_call: TRBJ2-5; v_call: TRBV27; d_call: TRBD1; cdr3_nt: TGTGCCAGCAGTTTAAGCACCGGGACAGCTTTTACCCAGTACTTC; cdr3_aa: CASSLSTGTAFTQYF